Described below is a single T cell receptor beta chain sequence and its context. Its antigen is not known. The sequenced template was cDNA made from the entire isolated RNA. Sequencing was performed with immunoSEQ multiplex PCR; in TCRdb, only in-frame clones are kept and a portion is missing. The sample lists hundreds of thousands of clones; over 13% were seen once. The CDR3 spans 14 residues. V shed 3 bases and J shed 3 bases, with 11 bases lying between them. Germline CDR1 SGHTA, CDR2 FQGNSA. The sample is drawn from a study of beta chain features in type 1 diabetes. In the study overall: Investigators examined roughly 99,000,000 sorted cells across all samples.

The study's findings and limits: There was a moderate but significant shortening of TCRB CDR3s in all four CD4+ subsets of Type 1 diabetes patients. The study found that naive, central memory and Treg TCRB repertoires appeared more similar in patients than in healthy donors.

This clonotype was sampled from a man between 18 and 29 years old with type 1 diabetes. The rearrangement joins TRBV7-2 to TRBJ2-5, with D possibly being TRBD1 (6 bases). Material: naive CD4+ T cells from blood. In nucleotides, the CDR3 is TGTGCCAGCAGCTTTCAGGGGCGGGAAGAGACCCAGTACTTC. Its translation is CASSFQGREETQYF. The entire variable domain, with the rest obtained from reference TRBV7-2 and TRBJ2-5, is as follows: GAGVSQSPSNKVTEKGKDVELRCDPISGHTALYWYRQSLGQGLEFLIYFQGNSAPDKSGLPSDRFSAERTGGSVSTLTIQRTQQEDSAVYLCASSFQGREETQYFGPGTRLLVL.